This TCR beta chain was retrieved from a study of immune evolution from preneoplasia to lung adenocarcinoma. Broader study findings: KRAS-mutant nodules had the highest T cell clonality. Later-stage lesions seemingly showed higher T cell density and diversity than normal lung. Top clone share appeared to fall from AAH through AIS, MIA, adenocarcinoma.

Each case's diagnosis was confirmed by two pathologists on H&E. Profiling relied on immunoSEQ multiplex PCR, and the TCRdb table lists in-frame clones only, not all of them. The sample includes some 2,800 clones, about 79% of them seen just once. This clone appeared once. Its antigen is unidentified. The CDR3 spans 15 residues. Germline loops: CDR1 LNHNV, CDR2 YYDKDF (reference sequence). Trimming took off 0 bases at V and 5 bases at J, with 11 bases between the two ends. The TCR originated in a person between 65 and 80 years old with lung adenocarcinoma. Material: FFPE atypical adenomatous hyperplasia tissue from the lung. Subset meaning: atypical adenomatous hyperplasia (AAH), lung preneoplasia. The J gene is TRBJ2-4, the V gene TRBV15; D might be TRBD1 or TRBD2, each matching 5 bases. CDR3 in DNA: TGTGCCACCAGCAGAGATTCGGGACCCGAAAACATTCAGTACTTC. Protein sequence: CATSRDSGPENIQYF.